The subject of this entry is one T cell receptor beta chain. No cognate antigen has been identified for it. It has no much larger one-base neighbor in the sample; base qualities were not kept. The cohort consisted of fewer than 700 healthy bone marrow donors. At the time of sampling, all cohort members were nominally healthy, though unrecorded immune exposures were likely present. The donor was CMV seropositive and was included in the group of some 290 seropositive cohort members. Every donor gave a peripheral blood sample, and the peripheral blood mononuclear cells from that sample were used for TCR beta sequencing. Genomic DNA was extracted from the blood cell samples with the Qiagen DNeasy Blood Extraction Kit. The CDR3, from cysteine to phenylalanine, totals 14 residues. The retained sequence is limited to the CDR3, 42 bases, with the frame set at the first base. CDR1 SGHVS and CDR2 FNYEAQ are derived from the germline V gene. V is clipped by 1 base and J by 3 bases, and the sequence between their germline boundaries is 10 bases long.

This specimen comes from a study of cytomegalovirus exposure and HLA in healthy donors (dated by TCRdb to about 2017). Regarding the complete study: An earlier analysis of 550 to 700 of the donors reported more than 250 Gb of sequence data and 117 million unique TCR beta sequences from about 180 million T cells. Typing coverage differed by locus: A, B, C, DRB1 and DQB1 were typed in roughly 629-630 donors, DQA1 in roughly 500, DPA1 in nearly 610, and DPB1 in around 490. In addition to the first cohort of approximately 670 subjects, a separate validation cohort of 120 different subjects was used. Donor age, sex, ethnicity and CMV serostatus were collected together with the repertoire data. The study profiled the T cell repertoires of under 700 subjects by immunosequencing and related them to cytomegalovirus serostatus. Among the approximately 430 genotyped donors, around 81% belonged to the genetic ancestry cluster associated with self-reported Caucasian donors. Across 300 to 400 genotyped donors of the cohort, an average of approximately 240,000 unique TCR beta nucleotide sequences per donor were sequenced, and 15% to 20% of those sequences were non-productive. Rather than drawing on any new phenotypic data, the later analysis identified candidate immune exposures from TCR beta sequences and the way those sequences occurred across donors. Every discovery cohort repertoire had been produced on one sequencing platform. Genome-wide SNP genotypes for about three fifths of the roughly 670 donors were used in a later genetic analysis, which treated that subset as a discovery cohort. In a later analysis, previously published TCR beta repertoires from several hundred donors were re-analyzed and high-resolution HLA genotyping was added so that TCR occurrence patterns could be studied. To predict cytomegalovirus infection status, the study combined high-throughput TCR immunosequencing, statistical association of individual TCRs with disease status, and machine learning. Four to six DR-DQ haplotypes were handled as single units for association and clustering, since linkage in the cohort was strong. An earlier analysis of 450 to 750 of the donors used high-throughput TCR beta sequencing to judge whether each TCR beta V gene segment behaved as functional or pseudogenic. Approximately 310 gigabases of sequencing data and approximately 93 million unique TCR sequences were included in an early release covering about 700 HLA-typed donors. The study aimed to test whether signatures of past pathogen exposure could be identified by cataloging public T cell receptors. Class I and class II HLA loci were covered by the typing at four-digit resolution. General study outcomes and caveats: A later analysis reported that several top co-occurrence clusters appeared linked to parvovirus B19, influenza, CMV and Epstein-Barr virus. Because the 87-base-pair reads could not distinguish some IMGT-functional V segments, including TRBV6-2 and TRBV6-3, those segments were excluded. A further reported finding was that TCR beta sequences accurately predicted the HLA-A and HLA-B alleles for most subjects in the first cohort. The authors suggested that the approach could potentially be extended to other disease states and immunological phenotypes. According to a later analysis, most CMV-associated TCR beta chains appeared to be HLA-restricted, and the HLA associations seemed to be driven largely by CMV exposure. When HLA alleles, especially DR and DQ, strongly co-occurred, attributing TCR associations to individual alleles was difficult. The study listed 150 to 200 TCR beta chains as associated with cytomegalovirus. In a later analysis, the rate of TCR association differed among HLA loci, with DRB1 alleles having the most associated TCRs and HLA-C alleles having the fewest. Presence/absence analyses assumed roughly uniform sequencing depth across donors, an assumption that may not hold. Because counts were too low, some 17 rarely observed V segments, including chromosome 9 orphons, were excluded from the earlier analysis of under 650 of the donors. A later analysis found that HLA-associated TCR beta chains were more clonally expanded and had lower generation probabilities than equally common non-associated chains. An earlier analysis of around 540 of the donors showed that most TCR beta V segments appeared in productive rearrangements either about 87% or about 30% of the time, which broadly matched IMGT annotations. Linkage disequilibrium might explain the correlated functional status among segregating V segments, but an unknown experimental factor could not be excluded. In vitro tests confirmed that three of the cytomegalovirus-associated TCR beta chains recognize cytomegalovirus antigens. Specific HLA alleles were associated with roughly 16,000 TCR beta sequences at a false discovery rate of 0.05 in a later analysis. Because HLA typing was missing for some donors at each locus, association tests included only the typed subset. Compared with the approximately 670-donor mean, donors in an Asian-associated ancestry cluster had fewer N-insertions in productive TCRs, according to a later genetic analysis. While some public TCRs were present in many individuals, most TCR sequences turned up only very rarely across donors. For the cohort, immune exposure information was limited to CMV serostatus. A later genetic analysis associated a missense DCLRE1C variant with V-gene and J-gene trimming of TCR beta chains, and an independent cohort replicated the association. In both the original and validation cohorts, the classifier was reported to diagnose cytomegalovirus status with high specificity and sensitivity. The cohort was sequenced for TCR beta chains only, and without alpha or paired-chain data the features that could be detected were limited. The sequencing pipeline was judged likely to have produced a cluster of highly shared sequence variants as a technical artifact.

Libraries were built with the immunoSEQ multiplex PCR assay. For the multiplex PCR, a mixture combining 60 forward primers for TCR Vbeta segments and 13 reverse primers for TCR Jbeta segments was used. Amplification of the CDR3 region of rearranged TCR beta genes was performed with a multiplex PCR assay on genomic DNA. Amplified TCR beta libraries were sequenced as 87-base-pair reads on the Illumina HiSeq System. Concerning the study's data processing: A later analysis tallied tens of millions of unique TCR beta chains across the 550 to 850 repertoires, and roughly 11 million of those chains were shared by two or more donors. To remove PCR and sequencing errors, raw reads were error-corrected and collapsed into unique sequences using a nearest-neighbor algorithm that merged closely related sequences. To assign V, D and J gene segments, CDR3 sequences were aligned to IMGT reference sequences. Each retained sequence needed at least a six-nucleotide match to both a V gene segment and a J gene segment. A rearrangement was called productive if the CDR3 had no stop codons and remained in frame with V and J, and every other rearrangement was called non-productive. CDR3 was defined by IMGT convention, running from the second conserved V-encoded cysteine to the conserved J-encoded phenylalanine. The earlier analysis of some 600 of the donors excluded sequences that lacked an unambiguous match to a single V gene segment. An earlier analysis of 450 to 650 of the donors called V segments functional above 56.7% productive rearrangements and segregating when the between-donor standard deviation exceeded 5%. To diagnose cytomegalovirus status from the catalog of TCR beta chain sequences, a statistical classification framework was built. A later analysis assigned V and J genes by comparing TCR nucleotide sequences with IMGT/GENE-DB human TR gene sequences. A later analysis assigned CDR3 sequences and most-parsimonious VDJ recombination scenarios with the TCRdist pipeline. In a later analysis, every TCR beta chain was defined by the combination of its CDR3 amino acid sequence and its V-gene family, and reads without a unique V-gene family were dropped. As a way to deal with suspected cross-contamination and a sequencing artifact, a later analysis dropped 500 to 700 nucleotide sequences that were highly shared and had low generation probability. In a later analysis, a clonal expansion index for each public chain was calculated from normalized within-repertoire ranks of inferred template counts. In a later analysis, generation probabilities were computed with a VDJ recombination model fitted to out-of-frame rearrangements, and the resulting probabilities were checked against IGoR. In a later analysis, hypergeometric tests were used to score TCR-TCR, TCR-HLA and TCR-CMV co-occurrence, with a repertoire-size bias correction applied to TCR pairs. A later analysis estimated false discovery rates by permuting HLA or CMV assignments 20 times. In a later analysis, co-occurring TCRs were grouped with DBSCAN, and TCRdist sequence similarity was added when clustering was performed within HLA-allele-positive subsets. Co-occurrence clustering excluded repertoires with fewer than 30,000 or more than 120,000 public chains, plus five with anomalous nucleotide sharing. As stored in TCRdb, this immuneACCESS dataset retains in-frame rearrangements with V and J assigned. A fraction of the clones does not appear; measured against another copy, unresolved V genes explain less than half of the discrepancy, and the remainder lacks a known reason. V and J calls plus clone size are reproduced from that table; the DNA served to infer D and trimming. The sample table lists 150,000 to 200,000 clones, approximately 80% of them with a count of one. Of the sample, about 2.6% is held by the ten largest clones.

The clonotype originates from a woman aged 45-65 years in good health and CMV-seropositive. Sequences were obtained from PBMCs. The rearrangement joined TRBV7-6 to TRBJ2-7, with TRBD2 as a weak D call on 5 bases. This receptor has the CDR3 CASSLGGLGYEQYF. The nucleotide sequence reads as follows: TGTGCCAGCAGCTTAGGCGGGTTGGGCTACGAGCAGTACTTC. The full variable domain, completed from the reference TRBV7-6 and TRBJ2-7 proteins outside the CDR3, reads GAGVSQSPRYKVTKRGQDVALRCDPISGHVSLYWYRQALGQGPEFLTYFNYEAQQDKSGLPNDRFSAERPEGSISTLTIQRTEQRDSAMYRCASSLGGLGYEQYFGPGTRLTVT.